This record covers a single T cell receptor beta chain. Its target is unknown. Per the germline V gene, CDR1 is SGHAT and CDR2 is FQNNGV. The CDR3 loop spans 15 amino acids. Deletions cut 4 bases from V and 4 bases from J, with 16 bases between. The data are from a study of T cells after yellow fever vaccination. A single record per CDR3 protein comes from TCRdb applying MiXCR to the 5' RACE reads. Of 450,000 to 550,000 distinct CDR3 sequences listed, around a fifth are singletons. Study-level results: It was a small share of clonotypes that appeared in both CD4 and CD8 compartments. A faster peak, day 5 versus 15, was reached by the weaker secondary response. Sorted repertoires could include abundant contaminating clonotypes from bulk cells. Subsequent booster samples again held most clones from primary vaccination (96% CD4, roughly 90% CD8).

Source: PBMCs, taken 20 to 25 days after the first yellow fever vaccination. The origin of this receptor is a man aged 18 to 35 who received the YFV17D yellow fever vaccine. The V gene is TRBV11-2, the J gene TRBJ2-5, with D perhaps TRBD2 (6 bases). DNA for the CDR3: TGTGCCAGCAGCTCACTCGGAGGGTGGGGAGAGACCCAGTACTTC. Translation: CASSSLGGWGETQYF.